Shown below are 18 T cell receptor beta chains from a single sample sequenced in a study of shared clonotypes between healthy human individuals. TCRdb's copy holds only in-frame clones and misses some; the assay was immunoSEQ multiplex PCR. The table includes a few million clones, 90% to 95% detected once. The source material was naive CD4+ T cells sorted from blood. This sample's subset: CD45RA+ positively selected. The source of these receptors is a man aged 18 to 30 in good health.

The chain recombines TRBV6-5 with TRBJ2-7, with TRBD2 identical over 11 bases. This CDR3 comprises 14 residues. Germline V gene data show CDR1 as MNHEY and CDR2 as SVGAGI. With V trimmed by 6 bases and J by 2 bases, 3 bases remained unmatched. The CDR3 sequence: CASRTSGRAYEQYF. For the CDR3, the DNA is TGTGCCAGCAGAACTAGCGGGAGAGCCTACGAGCAGTACTTC.

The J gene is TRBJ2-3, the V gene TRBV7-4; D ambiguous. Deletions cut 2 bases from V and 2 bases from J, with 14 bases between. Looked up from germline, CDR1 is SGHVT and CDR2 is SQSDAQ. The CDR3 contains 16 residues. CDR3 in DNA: TGTGCCAGCAGCTTAAGTTGGTCGCCCTTCACAGATACGCAGTATTTT. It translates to CASSLSWSPFTDTQYF.

The CDR3 protein is CASSQGGPIYEQYF. In DNA form, the CDR3 reads TGTGCCAGCAGCCAGGGGGGTCCTATATACGAGCAGTACTTC. The gene calls are TRBV11-2 and TRBJ2-7, with a tentative D call TRBD1 (7 bases). Trimming stripped 5 bases from V and 4 bases from J, with 15 bases between. There are 14 residues in the CDR3. From germline, CDR1 is SGHAT and CDR2 FQNNGV.

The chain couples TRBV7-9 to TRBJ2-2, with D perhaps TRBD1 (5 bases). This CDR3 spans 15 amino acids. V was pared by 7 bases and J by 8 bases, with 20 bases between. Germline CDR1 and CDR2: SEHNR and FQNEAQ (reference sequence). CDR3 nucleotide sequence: TGTGCCAGCATGCGTGTCTGGGGCCTCGTGGGGGAGCTGTTTTTT. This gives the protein CASMRVWGLVGELFF.

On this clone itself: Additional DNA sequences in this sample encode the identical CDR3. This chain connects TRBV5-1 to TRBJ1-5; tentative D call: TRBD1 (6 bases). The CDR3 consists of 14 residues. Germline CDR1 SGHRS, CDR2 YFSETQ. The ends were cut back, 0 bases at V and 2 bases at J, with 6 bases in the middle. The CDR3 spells CASSLEGGNQPQHF. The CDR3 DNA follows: TGCGCCAGCAGCTTGGAGGGGGGCAATCAGCCCCAGCATTTT.

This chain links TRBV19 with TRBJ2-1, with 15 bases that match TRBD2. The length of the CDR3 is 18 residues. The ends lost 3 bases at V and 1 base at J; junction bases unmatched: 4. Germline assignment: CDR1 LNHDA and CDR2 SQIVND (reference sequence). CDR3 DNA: TGTGCCAGTAGTATGGGGACTAGCGGGGGGCTTTCCTACAATGAGCAGTTCTTC. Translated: CASSMGTSGGLSYNEQFF. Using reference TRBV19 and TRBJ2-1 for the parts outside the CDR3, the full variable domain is DGGITQSPKYLFRKEGQNVTLSCEQNLNHDAMYWYRQDPGQGLRLIYYSQIVNDFQKGDIAEGYSVSREKKESFPLTVTSAQKNPTAFYLCASSMGTSGGLSYNEQFFGPGTRLTVL.

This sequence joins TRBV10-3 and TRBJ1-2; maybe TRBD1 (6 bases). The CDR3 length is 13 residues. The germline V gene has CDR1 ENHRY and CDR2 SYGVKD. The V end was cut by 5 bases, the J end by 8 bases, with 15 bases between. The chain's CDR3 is CAISKPGTSGYTF. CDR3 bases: TGTGCCATCAGTAAGCCGGGGACATCCGGCTACACCTTC.

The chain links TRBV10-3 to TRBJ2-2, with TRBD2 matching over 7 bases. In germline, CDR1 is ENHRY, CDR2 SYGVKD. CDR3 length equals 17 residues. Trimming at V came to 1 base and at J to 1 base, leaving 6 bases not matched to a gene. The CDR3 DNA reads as TGTGCCATCAGTGAGTGGGCTAGCGGAAGGAACACCGGGGAGCTGTTTTTT. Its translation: CAISEWASGRNTGELFF.

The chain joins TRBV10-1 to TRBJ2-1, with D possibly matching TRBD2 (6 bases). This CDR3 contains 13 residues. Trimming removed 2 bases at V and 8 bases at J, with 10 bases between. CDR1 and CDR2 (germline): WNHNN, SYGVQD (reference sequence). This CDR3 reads CASSEGAGDEQFF. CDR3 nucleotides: TGCGCCAGCAGTGAGGGAGCGGGCGATGAGCAGTTCTTC.

This CDR3 is CASSARREGVDTQYF. CDR3 in DNA: TGTGCCAGCAGTGCGCGGCGGGAGGGTGTAGATACGCAGTATTTT. This chain connects TRBV6-5 to TRBJ2-3; 9 nucleotides line up with TRBD2. CDR1 is MNHEY, CDR2 SVGAGI, per germline. The CDR3 runs 15 residues. With V trimmed by 5 bases and J by 5 bases, 8 bases remained unmatched.

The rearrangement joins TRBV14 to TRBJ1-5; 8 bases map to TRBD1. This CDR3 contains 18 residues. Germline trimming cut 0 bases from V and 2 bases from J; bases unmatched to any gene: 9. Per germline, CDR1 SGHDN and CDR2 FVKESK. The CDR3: CASSQDWQGACGNQPQHF. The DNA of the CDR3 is TGTGCCAGCAGCCAAGATTGGCAGGGGGCCTGTGGCAATCAGCCCCAGCATTTT.

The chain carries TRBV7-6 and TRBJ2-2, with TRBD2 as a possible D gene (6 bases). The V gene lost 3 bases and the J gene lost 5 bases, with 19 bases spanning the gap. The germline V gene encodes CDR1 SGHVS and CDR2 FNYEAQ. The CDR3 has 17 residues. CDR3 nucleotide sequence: TGTGCCAGCAGCTTTAGCGCTGTCGGGAGTCCAACCGGGGAGCTGTTTTTT. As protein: CASSFSAVGSPTGELFF. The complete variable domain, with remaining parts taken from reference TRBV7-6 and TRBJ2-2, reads GAGVSQSPRYKVTKRGQDVALRCDPISGHVSLYWYRQALGQGPEFLTYFNYEAQQDKSGLPNDRFSAERPEGSISTLTIQRTEQRDSAMYRCASSFSAVGSPTGELFFGEGSRLTVL.

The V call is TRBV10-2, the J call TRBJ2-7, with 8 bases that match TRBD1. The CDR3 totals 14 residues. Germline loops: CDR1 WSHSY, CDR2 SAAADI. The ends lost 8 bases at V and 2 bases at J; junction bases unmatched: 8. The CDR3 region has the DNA TGCGCCAGCGGACGCGAACAGGGGGCCTACGAGCAGTACTTC. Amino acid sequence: CASGREQGAYEQYF.

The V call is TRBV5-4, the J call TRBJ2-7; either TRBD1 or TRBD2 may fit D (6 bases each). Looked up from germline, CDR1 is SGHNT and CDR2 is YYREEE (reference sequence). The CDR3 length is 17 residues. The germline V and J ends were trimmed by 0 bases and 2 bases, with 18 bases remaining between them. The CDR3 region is CASSLAFGGRTPYEQYF. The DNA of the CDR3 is TGTGCCAGCAGCTTGGCCTTCGGGGGCCGTACACCCTACGAGCAGTACTTC.

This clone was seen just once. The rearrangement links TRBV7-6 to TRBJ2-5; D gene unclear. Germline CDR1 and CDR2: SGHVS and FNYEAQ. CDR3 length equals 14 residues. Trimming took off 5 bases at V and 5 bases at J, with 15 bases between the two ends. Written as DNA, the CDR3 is TGTGCCAGCAGCGTCGGAGTACCGGTGGAGACCCAGTACTTC. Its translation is CASSVGVPVETQYF.

CDR3 in DNA: TGTGCCAGCAGTTACCTGACAGGGTTCACTGAAGCTTTCTTT. As protein: CASSYLTGFTEAFF. The J gene is TRBJ1-1, the V gene TRBV6-5, with 7 positions matching TRBD1. J was trimmed by 4 bases and V by 2 bases; bases with no gene match: 4. CDR3 length: 14 residues. Germline CDR1 and CDR2: MNHEY and SVGAGI.

The CDR3 bases are TGTGCCAGCAGTTTTTCCGGAATAGCGGCCACCTACAATGAGCAGTTCTTC. It yields the protein CASSFSGIAATYNEQFF. The chain uses TRBV27 and TRBJ2-1, with D tentatively TRBD2 (6 bases). The CDR3 is 17 amino acids. In germline, CDR1 is MNHEY, CDR2 SMNVEV (reference sequence). Trimming removed 3 bases at V and 2 bases at J, with 17 bases between.

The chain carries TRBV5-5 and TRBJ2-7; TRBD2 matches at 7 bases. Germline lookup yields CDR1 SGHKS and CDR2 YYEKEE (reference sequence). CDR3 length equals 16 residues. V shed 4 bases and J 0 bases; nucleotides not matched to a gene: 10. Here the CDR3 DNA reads TGTGCCAGCAGCCTGGGAGGGGCATTTGACTCCTACGAGCAGTACTTC. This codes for CASSLGGAFDSYEQYF.